This passage covers 11 T cell receptor beta chains from one sample sequenced in a study of blood T cell repertoires in COVID-19. Generated by immunoSEQ multiplex PCR, the TCRdb table keeps only in-frame clones and is missing some. The data hold a few hundred thousand clones, with 88% observed a single time. Sequences were obtained from PBMCs or T cells enriched from blood (not recorded which). Receptors were obtained from a woman aged 45 to 65 with acute COVID-19.

The chain links TRBV5-1 to TRBJ2-7; 9 bases agree with TRBD2. The CDR3 has 15 residues. The V segment lost 4 bases and the J segment 2 bases; nucleotides outside the gene matches: 7. Germline V gives CDR1 SGHRS, CDR2 YFSETQ. The CDR3 DNA reads as TGCGCCAGCAGCATCCTTAGCGGGGGCGCCTACGAGCAGTACTTC. Translating gives CASSILSGGAYEQYF.

V usage is TRBV5-1 and J usage is TRBJ2-5; 8 bases fit TRBD2. Trimming cost V 0 bases and J 5 bases; bases outside gene matches: 12. Germline CDR1 is SGHRS and CDR2 is YFSETQ. CDR3 length equals 17 residues. This CDR3 reads CASSLGLAGLSSETQYF. The CDR3 DNA is TGCGCCAGCAGCTTGGGGTTAGCGGGGTTATCTTCGGAGACCCAGTACTTC.

CDR3: CASSSAGYTGELFF. The CDR3 nucleotides read TGTGCCAGCAGTAGCGCGGGGTACACCGGGGAGCTGTTTTTT. This chain links TRBV28 with TRBJ2-2; a weak D match, TRBD2 (6 bases). The germline V gene encodes CDR1 MDHEN and CDR2 SYDVKM. V was pared by 5 bases and J by 3 bases, with 10 bases between. The CDR3 totals 14 residues. The variable domain in full, completed from reference TRBV28 and TRBJ2-2, reads DVKVTQSSRYLVKRTGEKVFLECVQDMDHENMFWYRQDPGLGLRLIYFSYDVKMKEKGDIPEGYSVSREKKERFSLILESASTNQTSMYLCASSSAGYTGELFFGEGSRLTVL.

The chain couples TRBV4-1 to TRBJ2-7, with D perhaps matching TRBD2 (7 bases). CDR1 is MGHRA, CDR2 YSYEKL, per germline. The CDR3 consists of 16 residues. V lost 8 bases to trimming and J lost 3 bases, with 23 bases between them. CDR3 DNA: TGCGCCAGCCAGCCAAGGTTAGGGGGGGTAGACTACGAGCAGTACTTC. This codes for CASQPRLGGVDYEQYF.

This rearrangement joins TRBV19 to TRBJ1-1, with TRBD1 as a possible D gene (6 bases). The CDR3 totals 11 residues. Trimming cost V 6 bases and J 7 bases, with 9 bases left between them. Germline values: CDR1 LNHDA, CDR2 SQIVND (reference sequence). In DNA form, the CDR3 reads TGTGCCAGTAGGGACAGCTATGAAGCTTTCTTT. It yields the protein CASRDSYEAFF. The complete variable domain, with remaining parts taken from reference TRBV19 and TRBJ1-1, reads DGGITQSPKYLFRKEGQNVTLSCEQNLNHDAMYWYRQDPGQGLRLIYYSQIVNDFQKGDIAEGYSVSREKKESFPLTVTSAQKNPTAFYLCASRDSYEAFFGQGTRLTVV.

V gene TRBV5-1 combines with J gene TRBJ2-1, with TRBD2 matching over 10 bases. CDR1 and CDR2 from the germline V gene are SGHRS and YFSETQ. V gave up 2 bases and J gave up 8 bases; unmatched junction bases: 10. The CDR3 extends over 16 amino acids. CDR3 protein: CASSLLGLANGHEQFF. The CDR3 region has the DNA TGCGCCAGCAGCTTATTGGGACTAGCGAATGGGCATGAGCAGTTCTTC. The whole variable domain, remainder taken from reference TRBV5-1 and TRBJ2-1, is KAGVTQTPRYLIKTRGQQVTLSCSPISGHRSVSWYQQTPGQGLQFLFEYFSETQRNKGNFPGRFSGRQFSNSRSEMNVSTLELGDSALYLCASSLLGLANGHEQFFGPGTRLTVL.

The J gene is TRBJ2-3, the V gene TRBV7-9; 7 nucleotides match TRBD2. V trimming: 1 base; J trimming: 0 bases; junction bases outside the gene matches: 4. Per germline, CDR1 SEHNR and CDR2 FQNEAQ (reference sequence). This CDR3 has 16 residues. The CDR3: CASSLGFGGSTDTQYF. CDR3 DNA: TGTGCCAGCAGCTTAGGGTTCGGGGGGAGCACAGATACGCAGTATTTT. Supplemented by reference TRBV7-9 and TRBJ2-3, the full variable domain reads DTGVSQNPRHKITKRGQNVTFRCDPISEHNRLYWYRQTLGQGPEFLTYFQNEAQLEKSRLLSDRFSAERPKGSFSTLEIQRTEQGDSAMYLCASSLGFGGSTDTQYFGPGTRLTVL.

The genes are TRBV15 and TRBJ1-2; D not resolved. The CDR3 sequence is 19 residues long. The V gene lost 0 bases and the J gene lost 4 bases, with 24 bases spanning the gap. CDR1 is LNHNV, CDR2 YYDKDF, per germline (reference sequence). CDR3 DNA sequence: TGTGCCACCAGCAGAGATGATTTTAGGGCTTCCCTTGGAGGCTATGGCTACACCTTC. Translating gives CATSRDDFRASLGGYGYTF.

The chain has TRBV12-3 or TRBV12-4 and TRBJ2-7, with unresolved D. Trimming shortened V by 8 bases and J by 6 bases, and 11 bases separated the two germline ends. The length of the CDR3 is 11 residues. The CDR3 protein is CASGALSEQYF. CDR3 sequence (DNA): TGTGCCAGCGGAGCGCTCTCCGAGCAGTACTTC.

The J gene is TRBJ2-7, the V gene TRBV27, with 7 bases identical to TRBD1. This CDR3 contains 14 residues. V was clipped by 8 bases and J by 2 bases; unmatched bases: 9. Germline CDR1 is MNHEY and CDR2 is SMNVEV (reference sequence). CDR3 protein: CASGRQGRPYEQYF. In DNA, the CDR3 is TGTGCCAGCGGACGACAGGGCCGACCCTACGAGCAGTACTTC.

This chain links TRBV3-1 (or the pseudogene TRBV3-2) with TRBJ2-4; 10 positions match TRBD2. CDR1 LGHDT and CDR2 YNNKEL come from the germline V gene (reference sequence). CDR3 size: 19 residues. The trim removed 2 bases at V and 0 bases at J, leaving 10 bases unmatched. CDR3 nucleotide sequence: TGTGCCAGCAGCCAAATCATCCTAGCGGGAGCTATAGCCAAAAACATTCAGTACTTC. Amino acids: CASSQIILAGAIAKNIQYF.